This T cell receptor beta chain derives from a study of OX40 agonist ivuxolimab in advanced cancers. Study context: The dose of intravenous ivuxolimab that patients received every 2 weeks ranged from 0.01 to 10 mg/kg. Patients with hepatocellular carcinoma, melanoma, renal cell or head and neck cancer made up the dose-escalation patients. General study points: Partial responders treated at 0.1-3.0 mg/kg exhibited clonal expansion among the lowest measured.

CDR3 length: 11 residues. The germline CDR1 and CDR2 sequences are MNHNY and SVGAGI (reference sequence). V was cut by 8 bases and J by 5 bases, with 7 bases left in between. TCRdb keeps only in-frame clones here, not all; method: immunoSEQ multiplex PCR. The sample lists 95,000 to 120,000 clones, about 91% seen once, with about 0.67% in the top ten. Worth noting for this clone: The antigen is unknown.

The V gene is TRBV6-6, the J gene TRBJ2-1; D is unresolved. Sequencing used CD4+ or CD8+ T cells sorted from blood, obtained in a trial of the OX40 agonist ivuxolimab. This sequence was found in an adult with an advanced solid tumor such as melanoma, head and neck, liver or kidney cancer. The CDR3 reads CASRVNNEQFF. The CDR3 DNA reads TGTGCCAGCCGAGTGAACAATGAGCAGTTCTTC.